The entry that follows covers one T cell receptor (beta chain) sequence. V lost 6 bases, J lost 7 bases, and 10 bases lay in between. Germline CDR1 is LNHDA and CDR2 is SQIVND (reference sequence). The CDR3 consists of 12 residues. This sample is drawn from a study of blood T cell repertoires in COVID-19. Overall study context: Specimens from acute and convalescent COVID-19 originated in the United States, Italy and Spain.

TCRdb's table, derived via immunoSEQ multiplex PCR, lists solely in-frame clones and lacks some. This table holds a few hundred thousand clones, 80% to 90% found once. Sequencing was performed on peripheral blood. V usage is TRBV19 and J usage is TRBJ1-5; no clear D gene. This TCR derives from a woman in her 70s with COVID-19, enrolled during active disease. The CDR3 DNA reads TGTGCCAGTAGATCCTTTTTGCAGCCCCAGCATTTT. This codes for CASRSFLQPQHF.